This T cell receptor beta chain was identified in a study of shared clonotypes between healthy human individuals. Study background: The donor group consisted of a couple of women and three men, aged 18 to 49.

The CDR3 extends over 15 amino acids. V was cut by 0 bases and J by 2 bases, with 11 bases left in between. Germline loops: CDR1 MNHEY, CDR2 SMNVEV (reference sequence). Some 32,000 T cell genomes, or roughly 200 ng DNA, went into the sorted-subset replicate PCRs. Profiling relied on immunoSEQ multiplex PCR, and the TCRdb table lists in-frame clones only, not all of them. This sample has 1.4 million or so clones, with just under 99% found just once. This clonotype was obtained from a man younger than 40 in good health. The chain has TRBV27 and TRBJ2-7, with a possible D match to TRBD1 (5 bases). The sequenced material came from naive CD4+ T cells sorted from blood. Subset meaning: CD45RA+ positively selected. CDR3 nucleotide sequence: TGTGCCAGCAGTTTATCGGCAGGGCGTCCCTACGAGCAGTACTTC. Translated, it gives CASSLSAGRPYEQYF.